Following are 3 T cell receptor beta chains from one sample sequenced in a study of a mutant IDH1 vaccine in newly diagnosed glioma. Using immunoSEQ multiplex PCR, the repertoire was profiled, and TCRdb retains in-frame clones only, with some absent. The table lists tens of thousands of clones, 80% of them singletons. The antigens of these receptors remain unknown. The time point was: week 23, last vaccination. Doses of 300 ug of mutant IDH1 20-mer peptide were given with topical imiquimod. The material was PBMCs, obtained from a glioma patient whose treatment included an IDH1 peptide vaccine. These TCRs come from a man aged 40-55 years with glioma.

The chain couples TRBV5-1 to TRBJ2-5, with 9 bases fitting TRBD1. The germline V gene has CDR1 SGHRS and CDR2 YFSETQ. The V gene end was trimmed by 0 bases and the J gene end by 5 bases; junction bases not matched to a gene: 5. The CDR3 runs to 15 residues. The CDR3 loop reads CASSLGDRDWETQYF. The DNA of the CDR3 is TGCGCCAGCAGCTTGGGGGACAGGGACTGGGAGACCCAGTACTTC.

The chain has TRBV6-5 and TRBJ1-3; 7 nucleotides align to TRBD1. Trimming removed 4 bases from V and 4 bases from J; junction bases left unmatched: 7. The CDR3 runs to 15 residues. Looked up from germline, CDR1 is MNHEY and CDR2 is SVGAGI. CDR3 sequence (DNA): TGTGCCAGCAGTTCGGAAGGGGGCCCCGGAAACACCATATATTTT. Encoded protein: CASSSEGGPGNTIYF.

V gene TRBV10-3 combines with J gene TRBJ2-7; TRBD1 matches at 11 bases. Trimming at V came to 3 bases and at J to 2 bases, leaving 3 bases not matched to a gene. The CDR3 runs to 15 residues. The germline V gene encodes CDR1 ENHRY and CDR2 SYGVKD. This chain's CDR3 is CAISEPGQGAYEQYF. CDR3 nucleotides: TGTGCCATCAGTGAACCGGGACAGGGGGCCTACGAGCAGTACTTC.